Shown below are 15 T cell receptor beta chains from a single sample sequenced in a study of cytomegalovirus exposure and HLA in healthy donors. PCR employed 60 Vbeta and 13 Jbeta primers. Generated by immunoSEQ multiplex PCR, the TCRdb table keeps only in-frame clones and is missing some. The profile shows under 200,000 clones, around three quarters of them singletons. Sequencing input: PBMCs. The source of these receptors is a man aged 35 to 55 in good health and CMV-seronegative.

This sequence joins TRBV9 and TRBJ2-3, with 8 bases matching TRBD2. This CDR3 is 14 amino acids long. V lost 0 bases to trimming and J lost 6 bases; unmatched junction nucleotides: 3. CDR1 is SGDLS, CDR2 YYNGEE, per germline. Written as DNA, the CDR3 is TGTGCCAGCAGCGTAGGGGCTAGCGGGGATACGCAGTATTTT. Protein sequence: CASSVGASGDTQYF.

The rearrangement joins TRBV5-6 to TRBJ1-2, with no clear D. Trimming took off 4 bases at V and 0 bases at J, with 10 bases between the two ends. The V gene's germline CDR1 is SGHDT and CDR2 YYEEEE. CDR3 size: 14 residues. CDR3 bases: TGTGCCAGCAGCCACTGGGCGACTAACTATGGCTACACCTTC. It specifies CASSHWATNYGYTF.

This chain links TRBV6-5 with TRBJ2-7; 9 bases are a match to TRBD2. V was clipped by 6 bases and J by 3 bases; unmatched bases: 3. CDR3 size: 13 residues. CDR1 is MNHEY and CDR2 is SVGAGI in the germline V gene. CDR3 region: CASRQTSGYEQYF. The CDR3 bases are TGTGCCAGCAGGCAGACTAGCGGCTACGAGCAGTACTTC.

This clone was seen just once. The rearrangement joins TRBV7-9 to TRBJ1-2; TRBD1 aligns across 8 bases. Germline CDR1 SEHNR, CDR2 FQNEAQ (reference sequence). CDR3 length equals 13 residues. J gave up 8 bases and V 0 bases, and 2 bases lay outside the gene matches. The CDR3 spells CASSLATGVGYTF. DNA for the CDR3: TGTGCCAGCAGCTTAGCGACAGGGGTCGGCTACACCTTC.

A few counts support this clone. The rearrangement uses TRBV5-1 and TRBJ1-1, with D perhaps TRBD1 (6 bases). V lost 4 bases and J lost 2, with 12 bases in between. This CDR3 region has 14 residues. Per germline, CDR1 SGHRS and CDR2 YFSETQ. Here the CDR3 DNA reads TGCGCCAGCAGCGAGGGGGGGGCAAACACTGAAGCTTTCTTT. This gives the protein CASSEGGANTEAFF.

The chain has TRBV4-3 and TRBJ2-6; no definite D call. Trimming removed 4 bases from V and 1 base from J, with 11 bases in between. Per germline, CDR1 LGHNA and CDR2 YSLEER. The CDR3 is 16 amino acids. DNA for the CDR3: TGCGCCAGCAGCCCGGGTTTGACTTCTGGGGCCAACGTCCTGACTTTC. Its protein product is CASSPGLTSGANVLTF.

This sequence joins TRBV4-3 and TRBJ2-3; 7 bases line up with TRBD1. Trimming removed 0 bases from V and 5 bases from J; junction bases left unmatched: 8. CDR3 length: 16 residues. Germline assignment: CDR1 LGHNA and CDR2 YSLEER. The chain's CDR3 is CASSQDLGAGGDTQYF. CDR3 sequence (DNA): TGCGCCAGCAGCCAAGATCTCGGGGCAGGGGGAGATACGCAGTATTTT.

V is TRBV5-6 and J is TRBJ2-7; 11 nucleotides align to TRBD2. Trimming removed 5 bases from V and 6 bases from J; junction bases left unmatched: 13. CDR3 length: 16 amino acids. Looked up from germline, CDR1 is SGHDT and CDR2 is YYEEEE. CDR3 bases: TGTGCCAGCAGTTCACCTAGCCGACTAGCGGGGCGCGAGCAGTACTTC. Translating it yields CASSSPSRLAGREQYF.

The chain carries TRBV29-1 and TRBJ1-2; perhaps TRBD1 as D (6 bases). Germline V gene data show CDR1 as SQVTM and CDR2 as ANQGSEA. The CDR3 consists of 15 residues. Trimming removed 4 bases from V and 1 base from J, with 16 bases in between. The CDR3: CSVGTQGRYNYGYTF. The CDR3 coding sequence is TGCAGCGTTGGAACCCAGGGGAGATATAACTATGGCTACACCTTC.

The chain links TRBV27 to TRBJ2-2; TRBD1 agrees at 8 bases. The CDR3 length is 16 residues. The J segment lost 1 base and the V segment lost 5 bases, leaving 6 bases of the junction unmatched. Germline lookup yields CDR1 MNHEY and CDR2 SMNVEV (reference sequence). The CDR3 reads CASSLWTGRNTGELFF. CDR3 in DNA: TGTGCCAGCAGTCTTTGGACAGGGAGGAACACCGGGGAGCTGTTTTTT.

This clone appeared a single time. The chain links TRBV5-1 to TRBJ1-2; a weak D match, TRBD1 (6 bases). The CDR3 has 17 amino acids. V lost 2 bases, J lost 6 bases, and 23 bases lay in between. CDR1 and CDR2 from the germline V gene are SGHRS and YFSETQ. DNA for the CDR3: TGCGCCAGCAGCTTACAACCCGACTGGGCAGGGGATAATGGCTACACCTTC. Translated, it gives CASSLQPDWAGDNGYTF.

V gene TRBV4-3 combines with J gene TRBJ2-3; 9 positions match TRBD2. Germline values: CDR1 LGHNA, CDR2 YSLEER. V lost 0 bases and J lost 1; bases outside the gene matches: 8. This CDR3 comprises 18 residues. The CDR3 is CASSQDILAGRGTDTQYF. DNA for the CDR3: TGCGCCAGCAGCCAAGATATCCTAGCGGGACGCGGCACAGATACGCAGTATTTT.

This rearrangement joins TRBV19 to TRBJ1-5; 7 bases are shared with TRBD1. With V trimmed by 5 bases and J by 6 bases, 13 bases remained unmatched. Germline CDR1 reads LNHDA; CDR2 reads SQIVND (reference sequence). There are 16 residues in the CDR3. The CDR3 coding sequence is TGTGCCAGTAGTCCGATCCCTACAGGGGCTACTCAGCCCCAGCATTTT. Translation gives CASSPIPTGATQPQHF.

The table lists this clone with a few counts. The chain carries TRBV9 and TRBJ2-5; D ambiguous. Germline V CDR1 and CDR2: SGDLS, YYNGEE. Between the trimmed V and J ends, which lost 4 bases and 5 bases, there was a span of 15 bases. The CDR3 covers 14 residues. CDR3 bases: TGTGCCAGCAGCACCCGCTCTAGTACTGAGACCCAGTACTTC. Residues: CASSTRSSTETQYF.

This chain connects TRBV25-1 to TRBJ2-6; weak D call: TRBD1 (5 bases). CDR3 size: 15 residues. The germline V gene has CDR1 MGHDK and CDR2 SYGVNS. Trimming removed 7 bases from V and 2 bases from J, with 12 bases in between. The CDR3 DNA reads TGTGCCAGCACGTGGCAGGGAACTGGGGCCAACGTCCTGACTTTC. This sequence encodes CASTWQGTGANVLTF.